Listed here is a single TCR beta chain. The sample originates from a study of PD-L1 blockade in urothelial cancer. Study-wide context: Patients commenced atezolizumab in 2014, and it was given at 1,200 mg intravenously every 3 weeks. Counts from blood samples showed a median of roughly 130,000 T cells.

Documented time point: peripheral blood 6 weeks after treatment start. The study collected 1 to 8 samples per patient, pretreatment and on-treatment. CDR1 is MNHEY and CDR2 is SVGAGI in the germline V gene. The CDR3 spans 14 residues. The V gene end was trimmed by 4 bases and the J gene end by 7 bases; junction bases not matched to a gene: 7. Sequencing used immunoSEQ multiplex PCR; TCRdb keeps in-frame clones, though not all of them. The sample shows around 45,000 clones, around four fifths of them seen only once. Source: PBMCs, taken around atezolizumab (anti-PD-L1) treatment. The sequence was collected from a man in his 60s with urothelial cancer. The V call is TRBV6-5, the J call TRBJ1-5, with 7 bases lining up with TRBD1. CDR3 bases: TGTGCCAGCAGTTCCACCCCACAGGGGCAGCCCCAGCATTTT. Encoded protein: CASSSTPQGQPQHF.